This T cell receptor beta chain was recorded in a study of response to subunit inactivated influenza vaccine. Findings of the study overall: Few new T cells, the authors suggested, are recruited by each seasonal influenza vaccination.

The CDR3 runs 16 residues. With 4 bases clipped from V and 7 bases from J, the junction kept 5 bases outside the gene matches. Germline V CDR1 and CDR2: LGHDT, YNNKEL (reference sequence). On this clonotype itself: Its antigen is not known.

TCRdb reprocessed the RT-PCR reads with MiXCR, giving one entry per CDR3 protein. The sample has around 160,000 distinct CDR3 sequences, 11% seen once. Sample: non-naive T cells sorted from PBMCs, taken 40 to 50 days after vaccination. This TCR was recovered from a man aged 45 to 65 who received an inactivated influenza vaccine. The V gene is TRBV3-1, the J gene TRBJ2-2; 14 bases agree with TRBD2. In DNA form, the CDR3 reads TGTGCCAGCAGCCGGACTAGCGGGAGGAGTAGCGGGGAGCTGTTTTTT. This codes for CASSRTSGRSSGELFF.